This T cell receptor (beta chain) was captured by sequencing in a study of blood T cells in healthy people across ages. To note about this clonotype: Being one base from a much bigger clone, this may be a read error.

With a J-beta primer mix and a sample-barcoded 5' primer, a second PCR ran roughly 6 to 12 cycles. TCRdb reprocessed the 5' RACE reads via MiXCR and lists one record per CDR3 protein. The sample comprises over 500,000 distinct CDR3 sequences, over 40% of which are singletons, and approximately 15% rests with the top ten. Germline CDR1 reads MDHEN; CDR2 reads SYDVKM. Trimming removed 5 bases from V and 8 bases from J, with 10 bases in between. There are 12 residues in the CDR3. V gene TRBV28 combines with J gene TRBJ2-1, with D tentatively TRBD2 (5 bases). The sequence came from a woman of 80 years or more in good health. Sequencing was performed on blood. The CDR3 protein is CASSGLYDEQFF. The CDR3 DNA reads as TGTGCCAGCAGTGGACTTTACGATGAGCAGTTCTTC.